These T cell receptor beta chains were read from a single sample in a study of CD8 T cells in acute hepatitis C reinfection. Only in-frame clones appear in the TCRdb table, and some are missing; sequencing was by immunoSEQ multiplex PCR. The data hold 30,000 to 45,000 clones, with approximately 83% observed a single time. Input material: naive CD8+ T cells from PBMCs. These receptors were taken from a woman aged 18-35 years who spontaneously cleared hepatitis C infection. CDR3s include the opening cysteine and the closing phenylalanine or tryptophan. The D gene is left open where the match is weak. Size tells how often a clone was seen (once, few, many) or the class of an expanded clone, and some rows leave it out.

v_gene: TRBV9; d_gene: NA; j_gene: TRBJ2-7; abundance: once; CDR3nt: TGTGCCAGCAGCCCAGAGAAACCGATGGGGAACTACGAGCAGTACTTC; CDR3aa: CASSPEKPMGNYEQYF
v_gene: TRBV2; d_gene: NA; j_gene: TRBJ2-5; abundance: NA; CDR3nt: TGTGCCAGCATGACTAGTAAAGAGACCCAGTACTTC; CDR3aa: CASMTSKETQYF
v_gene: TRBV4-1; d_gene: NA; j_gene: TRBJ1-1; abundance: NA; CDR3nt: TGCGCCAGCAGCCAAGAGGGAGCAGGGAGCTCCACTGAAGCTTTCTTT; CDR3aa: CASSQEGAGSSTEAFF
v_gene: TRBV4-1; d_gene: TRBD2; j_gene: TRBJ2-7; abundance: NA; CDR3nt: TGCGCCAGCAGCCAACTTACTAGCGGGAGGGAAAGAGAGCAGTACTTC; CDR3aa: CASSQLTSGREREQYF
v_gene: TRBV4-1; d_gene: NA; j_gene: TRBJ2-2; abundance: NA; CDR3nt: TGCGCCAGCAGCCAAGGCAGGAACACCGGGGAGCTGTTTTTT; CDR3aa: CASSQGRNTGELFF
v_gene: TRBV7-8; d_gene: TRBD1; j_gene: TRBJ1-4; abundance: NA; CDR3nt: TGTGCCAGCAGACCGACAGGGGCAACTAATGAAAAACTGTTTTTT; CDR3aa: CASRPTGATNEKLFF
v_gene: TRBV7-9; d_gene: NA; j_gene: TRBJ2-1; abundance: NA; CDR3nt: TGTGCCAGCAGCTTAGCCGACAATGAGCAGTTCTTC; CDR3aa: CASSLADNEQFF
v_gene: TRBV6-1; d_gene: NA; j_gene: TRBJ2-1; abundance: NA; CDR3nt: TGTGCCAGCAGTGGTCGGACTATCCTGGAGAGCCATGAGCAGTTCTTC; CDR3aa: CASSGRTILESHEQFF
v_gene: TRBV2; d_gene: NA; j_gene: TRBJ1-4; abundance: NA; CDR3nt: TGTGCCAGCAGGGGGGAAAAACTGTTTTTT; CDR3aa: CASRGEKLFF
v_gene: TRBV5-8; d_gene: NA; j_gene: TRBJ1-1; abundance: NA; CDR3nt: TGTGCCAGCAGCTCCGGGACAACGAACACTGAAGCTTTCTTT; CDR3aa: CASSSGTTNTEAFF
v_gene: TRBV2; d_gene: TRBD1; j_gene: TRBJ2-7; abundance: NA; CDR3nt: TGTGCCAGTTCTCGGGGACAGGGGATCCACGAGCAGTACTTC; CDR3aa: CASSRGQGIHEQYF
v_gene: TRBV28; d_gene: NA; j_gene: TRBJ2-7; abundance: once; CDR3nt: TGTGCCAGCAGTTTACTCGAGGCTAGTCGTGCCTACGAGCAGTACTTC; CDR3aa: CASSLLEASRAYEQYF
v_gene: TRBV7-9; d_gene: NA; j_gene: TRBJ2-1; abundance: NA; CDR3nt: TGTGCCAGCAGCCCCCGAGAGAGAGTCTACAATGAGCAGTTCTTC; CDR3aa: CASSPRERVYNEQFF
v_gene: TRBV11-2; d_gene: NA; j_gene: TRBJ1-3; abundance: NA; CDR3nt: TGTGCCAGCAGCTTAGGGCTCACCATATATTTT; CDR3aa: CASSLGLTIYF